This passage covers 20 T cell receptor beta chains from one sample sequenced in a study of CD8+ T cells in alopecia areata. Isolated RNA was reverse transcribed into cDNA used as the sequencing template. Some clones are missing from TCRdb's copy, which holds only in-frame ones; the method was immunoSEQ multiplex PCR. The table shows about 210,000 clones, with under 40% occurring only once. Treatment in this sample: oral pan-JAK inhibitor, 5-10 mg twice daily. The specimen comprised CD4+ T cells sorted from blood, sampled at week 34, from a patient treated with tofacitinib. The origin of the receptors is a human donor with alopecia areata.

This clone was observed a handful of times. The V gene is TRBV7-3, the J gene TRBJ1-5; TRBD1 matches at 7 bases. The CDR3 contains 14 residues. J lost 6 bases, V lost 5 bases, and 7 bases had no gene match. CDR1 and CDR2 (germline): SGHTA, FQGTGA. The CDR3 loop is CASSLQGSGQPQHF. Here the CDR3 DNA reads TGTGCCAGCAGCCTACAGGGGTCGGGTCAGCCCCAGCATTTT.

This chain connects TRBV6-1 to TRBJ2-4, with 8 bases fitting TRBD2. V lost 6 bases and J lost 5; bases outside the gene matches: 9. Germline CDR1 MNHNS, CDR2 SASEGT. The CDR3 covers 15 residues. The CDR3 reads CASRGLGLGENIQYF. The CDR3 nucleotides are TGTGCCAGCAGGGGACTAGGTTTGGGTGAAAACATTCAGTACTTC.

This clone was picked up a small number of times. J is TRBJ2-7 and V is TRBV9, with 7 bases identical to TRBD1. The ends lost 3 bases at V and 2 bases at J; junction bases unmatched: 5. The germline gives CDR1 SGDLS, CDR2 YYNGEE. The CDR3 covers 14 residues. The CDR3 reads CASSEQGLPYEQYF. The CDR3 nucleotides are TGTGCCAGCAGCGAACAGGGGCTCCCCTACGAGCAGTACTTC.

CDR3 protein: CASSAIDRGDEAFF. As DNA, the CDR3 is TGTGCCAGCAGTGCCATAGACAGGGGGGATGAAGCTTTCTTT. V gene TRBV25-1 combines with J gene TRBJ1-1; 9 nucleotides align to TRBD1. Germline-derived CDR1 and CDR2 are MGHDK and SYGVNS. CDR3 length: 14 residues. V dropped 4 bases and J dropped 7; count of bases not matched to a gene: 7.

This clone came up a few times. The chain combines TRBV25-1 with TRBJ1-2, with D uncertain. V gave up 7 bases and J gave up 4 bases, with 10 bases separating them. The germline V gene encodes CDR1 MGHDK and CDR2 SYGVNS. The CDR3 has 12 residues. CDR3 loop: CASTQAGYGYTF. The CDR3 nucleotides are TGTGCCAGCACCCAGGCTGGCTATGGCTACACCTTC.

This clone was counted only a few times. The CDR3 loop is CAWSSTGNTQYF. The CDR3 region has the DNA TGTGCCTGGAGCAGTACAGGGAATACGCAGTATTTT. The rearrangement joins TRBV30 to TRBJ2-3; D is perhaps TRBD1 (6 bases). Germline-derived CDR1 and CDR2 are GTSNPN and SVGIG (reference sequence). The CDR3 has 12 residues. Trimming removed 3 bases at V and 7 bases at J, with 11 bases between.

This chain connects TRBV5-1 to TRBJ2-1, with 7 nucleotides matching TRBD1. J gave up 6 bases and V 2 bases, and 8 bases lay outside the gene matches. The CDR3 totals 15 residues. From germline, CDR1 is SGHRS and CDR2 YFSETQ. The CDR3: CASSLRQGSPNEQFF. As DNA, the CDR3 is TGCGCCAGCAGCTTACGACAGGGAAGTCCCAATGAGCAGTTCTTC.

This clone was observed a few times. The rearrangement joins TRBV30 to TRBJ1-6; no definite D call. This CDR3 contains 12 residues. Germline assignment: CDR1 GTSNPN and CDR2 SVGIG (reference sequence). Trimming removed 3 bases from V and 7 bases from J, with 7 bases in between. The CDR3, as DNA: TGTGCCTGGAGCGCCCACAATTCACCCCTCCACTTT. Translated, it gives CAWSAHNSPLHF.

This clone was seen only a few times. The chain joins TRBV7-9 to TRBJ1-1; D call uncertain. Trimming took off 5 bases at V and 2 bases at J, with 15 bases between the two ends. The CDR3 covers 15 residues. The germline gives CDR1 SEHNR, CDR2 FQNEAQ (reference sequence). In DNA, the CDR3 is TGTGCCAGCAGCCCGCTCCAGAGTACCAACACTGAAGCTTTCTTT. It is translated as CASSPLQSTNTEAFF.

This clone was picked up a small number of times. CDR3 in amino acids: CASSPQGTPYGYTF. The CDR3 region has the DNA TGTGCCAGCTCTCCGCAGGGGACACCCTATGGCTACACCTTC. This chain joins TRBV18 and TRBJ1-2, with D perhaps matching TRBD1 (6 bases). V dropped 6 bases and J dropped 4 bases, with 15 bases sitting between them. CDR1 and CDR2 (germline): KGHSH, LQKENI. This CDR3 is 14 amino acids long.

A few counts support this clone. This CDR3 is CASSFNGLAGGPGTDTQYF. As DNA, the CDR3 is TGTGCCAGCAGCTTCAATGGACTAGCGGGGGGGCCTGGCACAGATACGCAGTATTTT. The rearrangement links TRBV11-2 to TRBJ2-3; TRBD2 matches 15 bases. Germline trimming cut 3 bases from V and 1 base from J; bases unmatched to any gene: 8. CDR1 and CDR2 from the germline V gene are SGHAT and FQNNGV. The CDR3 spans 19 residues.

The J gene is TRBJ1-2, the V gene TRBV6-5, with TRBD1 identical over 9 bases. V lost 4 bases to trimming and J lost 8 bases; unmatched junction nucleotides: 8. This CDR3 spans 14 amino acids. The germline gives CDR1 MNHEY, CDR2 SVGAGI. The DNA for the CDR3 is TGTGCCAGCAGTTTCGAACAGGGGGCGAGAGGCTACACCTTC. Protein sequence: CASSFEQGARGYTF.

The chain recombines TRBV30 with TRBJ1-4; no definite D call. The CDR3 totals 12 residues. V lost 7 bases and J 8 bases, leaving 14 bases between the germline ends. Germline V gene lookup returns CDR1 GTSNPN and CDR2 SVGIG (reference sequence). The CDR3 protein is CASSRRWEKLFF. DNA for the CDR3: TGTGCCTCGTCCCGGCGGTGGGAAAAACTGTTTTTT.

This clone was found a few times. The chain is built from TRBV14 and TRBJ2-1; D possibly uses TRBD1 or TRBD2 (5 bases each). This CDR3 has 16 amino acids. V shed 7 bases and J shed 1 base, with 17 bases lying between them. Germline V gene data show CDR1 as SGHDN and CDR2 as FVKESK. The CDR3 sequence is CASNTLWGNSYNEQFF. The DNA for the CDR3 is TGTGCCAGCAACACCCTGTGGGGGAATTCCTACAATGAGCAGTTCTTC.

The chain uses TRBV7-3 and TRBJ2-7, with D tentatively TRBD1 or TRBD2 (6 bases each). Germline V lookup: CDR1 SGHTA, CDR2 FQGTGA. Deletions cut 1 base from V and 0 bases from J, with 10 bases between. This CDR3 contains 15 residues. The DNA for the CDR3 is TGTGCCAGCAGCTTAAATCCGGGGGCCTCCTACGAGCAGTACTTC. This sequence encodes CASSLNPGASYEQYF. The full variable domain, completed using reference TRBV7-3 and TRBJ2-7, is GAGVSQTPSNKVTEKGKYVELRCDPISGHTALYWYRQSLGQGPEFLIYFQGTGAADDSGLPNDRFFAVRPEGSVSTLKIQRTERGDSAVYLCASSLNPGASYEQYFGPGTRLTVT.

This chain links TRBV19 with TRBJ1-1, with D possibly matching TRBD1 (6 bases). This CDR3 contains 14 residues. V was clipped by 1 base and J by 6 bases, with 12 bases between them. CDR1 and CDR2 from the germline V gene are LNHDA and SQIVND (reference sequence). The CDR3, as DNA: TGTGCCAGTAGTATAGGAGGAGGGGGGCCTGAAGCTTTCTTT. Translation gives CASSIGGGGPEAFF.

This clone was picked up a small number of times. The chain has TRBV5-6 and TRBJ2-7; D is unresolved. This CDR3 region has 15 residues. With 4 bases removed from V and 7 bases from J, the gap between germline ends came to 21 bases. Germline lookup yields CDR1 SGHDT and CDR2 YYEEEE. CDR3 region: CASSGRSFSHREQYF. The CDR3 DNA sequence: TGTGCCAGCAGCGGACGGTCCTTCTCTCATCGGGAGCAGTACTTC.

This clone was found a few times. The CDR3 sequence is CASSWTRTEETQYF. Here the CDR3 DNA reads TGTGCCAGCAGTTGGACGCGGACAGAAGAGACCCAGTACTTC. J is TRBJ2-5 and V is TRBV6-6; a possible D gene is TRBD1 (6 bases). This CDR3 contains 14 residues. Trimming pared 4 bases from V and 3 bases from J, leaving 12 bases between. Germline V CDR1 and CDR2: MNHNY, SVGAGI (reference sequence).

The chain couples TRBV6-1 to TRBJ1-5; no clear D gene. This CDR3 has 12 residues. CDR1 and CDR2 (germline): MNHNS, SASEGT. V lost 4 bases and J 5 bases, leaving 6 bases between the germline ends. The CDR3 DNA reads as TGTGCCAGCAGTGTTAAACATCAGCCCCAGCATTTT. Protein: CASSVKHQPQHF.

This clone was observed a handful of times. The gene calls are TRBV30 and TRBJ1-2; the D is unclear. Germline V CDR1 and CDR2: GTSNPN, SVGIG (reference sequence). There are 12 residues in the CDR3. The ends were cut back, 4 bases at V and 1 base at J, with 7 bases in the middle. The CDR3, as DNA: TGTGCCTGGAACAGCCGTAACTATGGCTACACCTTC. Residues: CAWNSRNYGYTF. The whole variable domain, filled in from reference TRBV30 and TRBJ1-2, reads SQTIHQWPATLVQPVGSPLSLECTVEGTSNPNLYWYRQAAGRGLQLLFYSVGIGQISSEVPQNLSASRPQDRQFILSSKKLLLSDSGFYLCAWNSRNYGYTFGSGTRLTVV.